Below, 17 T cell receptor beta chains from the same sample are listed, as sequenced in a study of response to subunit inactivated influenza vaccine. A single record per CDR3 protein comes from TCRdb applying MiXCR to the RT-PCR reads. The sample holds some 640,000 distinct CDR3 sequences, about 15% seen once. The sequenced sample was PBMCs from blood, obtained approximately 15 days before vaccination. The origin of the receptors is a man over 45 who received an inactivated influenza vaccine.

The gene calls are TRBV5-1 and TRBJ1-1, with 9 bases matching TRBD1. CDR1 is SGHRS and CDR2 is YFSETQ in the germline V gene. J lost 1 base, V lost 2 bases, and 9 bases had no gene match. The CDR3 length is 17 residues. DNA of the CDR3: TGCGCCAGCAGCTTAAACCCCGGGACAGGGAAGAACACTGAAGCTTTCTTT. Translation: CASSLNPGTGKNTEAFF.

This clonotype was found many times. The chain is built from TRBV5-1 and TRBJ1-4; D is perhaps TRBD1 (5 bases). Germline CDR1 is SGHRS and CDR2 is YFSETQ. Trimming removed 1 base at V and 4 bases at J, with 11 bases between. The CDR3 length is 15 residues. DNA for the CDR3: TGCGCCAGCAGCTTGAGCGCCAGGGATAATGAAAAACTGTTTTTT. The encoded protein is CASSLSARDNEKLFF.

The chain couples TRBV28 to TRBJ2-2; D may be TRBD2 (6 bases). Trimming shortened V by 6 bases and J by 2 bases, and 19 bases separated the two germline ends. CDR1 MDHEN and CDR2 SYDVKM come from the germline V gene. The CDR3 extends over 17 amino acids. The CDR3 bases are TGTGCCAGCAGCGCGGGGTTTTTTGGCTCCAACACCGGGGAGCTGTTTTTT. This translates into CASSAGFFGSNTGELFF.

This clonotype appeared a few times. The chain is built from TRBV5-1 and TRBJ2-5; D remains unclear. The CDR3 sequence is 15 residues long. Germline values: CDR1 SGHRS, CDR2 YFSETQ. The V end lost 0 bases, the J end lost 2 bases, and 11 bases lay between the germline ends. DNA of the CDR3: TGCGCCAGCAGCTTGGAGGGTGTTACTCAAGAGACCCAGTACTTC. Translating it yields CASSLEGVTQETQYF.

The V gene is TRBV5-1, the J gene TRBJ2-3; D is possibly TRBD2 (6 bases). Germline V CDR1 and CDR2: SGHRS, YFSETQ. This CDR3 spans 15 amino acids. V shed 6 bases and J shed 0 bases, with 14 bases lying between them. CDR3 DNA sequence: TGCGCCAGCACCTCCTGGGGAGGTAGCACAGATACGCAGTATTTT. This gives the protein CASTSWGGSTDTQYF.

Concerning this clonotype: One end of the junction is discordant with germline, which a read error may explain. The chain has TRBV20-1 and TRBJ2-2; D possibly corresponds to TRBD1 (5 bases). Germline CDR1 is DFQATT and CDR2 is SNEGSKA (reference sequence). The CDR3 covers 15 residues. CDR3 residues: CCARDSGLGTGELFF. CDR3 DNA: TGCTGTGCTAGAGATTCAGGGCTTGGTACCGGGGAGCTGTTTTTT.

This chain joins TRBV2 and TRBJ1-1; D uncertain. Germline V gene sequence: CDR1 SNHLY, CDR2 FYNNEI. Trimming took off 4 bases at V and 1 base at J, with 10 bases between the two ends. There are 14 residues in the CDR3. The CDR3 nucleotides are TGTGCCAGCAGTGGCGAGGGAGAGAACACTGAAGCTTTCTTT. Protein sequence: CASSGEGENTEAFF.

This clonotype has just a few counts. V usage is TRBV12-3 or TRBV12-4 and J usage is TRBJ1-4; the D gene is possibly TRBD1 (5 bases). The CDR3 loop spans 16 amino acids. The germline V and J ends were trimmed by 2 bases and 7 bases, with 17 bases remaining between them. CDR3 loop: CASSLRARAGGEKLFF. The CDR3 nucleotides are TGTGCCAGCAGTTTAAGGGCCCGGGCCGGGGGTGAAAAACTGTTTTTT.

This clonotype occurred a few times. The CDR3: CASRGPIHYNEQFF. DNA of the CDR3: TGTGCCAGCAGAGGACCCATACACTACAATGAGCAGTTCTTC. J is TRBJ2-1 and V is TRBV6-1; D remains ambiguous. This CDR3 is 14 amino acids long. V lost 6 bases, J lost 3 bases, and 12 bases lay in between. Germline CDR1 is MNHNS and CDR2 is SASEGT.

This clonotype was counted ten times or more. The rearrangement uses TRBV29-1 and TRBJ1-2; D gene unclear. The CDR3 contains 11 residues. Trimming cost V 0 bases and J 6 bases, with 5 bases left between them. CDR1 is SQVTM, CDR2 ANQGSEA, per germline. The CDR3 DNA follows: TGCAGCGTTGAAGACTTCGATGGCTACACCTTC. Translated: CSVEDFDGYTF.

This clonotype was observed many times. V gene TRBV4-1 combines with J gene TRBJ1-4; 8 bases are a match to TRBD1. The CDR3 consists of 15 residues. Germline V gene data show CDR1 as MGHRA and CDR2 as YSYEKL. V gave up 0 bases and J gave up 8 bases; unmatched junction bases: 5. In nucleotides, the CDR3 is TGCGCCAGCAGCCAAGAGGCTAGGACAGGGGAAAAACTGTTTTTT. Protein: CASSQEARTGEKLFF.

This clonotype was observed a few times. The genes are TRBV7-2 and TRBJ1-1; D might be TRBD1 (6 bases). The ends were cut back, 2 bases at V and 7 bases at J, with 20 bases in the middle. The V gene's germline CDR1 is SGHTA and CDR2 FQGNSA. There are 16 residues in the CDR3. In DNA, the CDR3 is TGTGCCAGCAGCTTATTTCCTCGGGGGGCATGGGGTGAAGCTTTCTTT. It translates to CASSLFPRGAWGEAFF.

This clonotype was detected only once. The chain has TRBV11-2 and TRBJ2-7, with D maybe TRBD1 (6 bases). Trimming cost V 0 bases and J 6 bases, with 12 bases left between them. There are 14 residues in the CDR3. Germline V gives CDR1 SGHAT, CDR2 FQNNGV. For the CDR3, the DNA is TGTGCCAGCAGCTTAGATCTAGGGGGAATCGAGCAGTACTTC. It codes for CASSLDLGGIEQYF.

This clonotype appeared many times. The gene calls are TRBV5-5 and TRBJ2-5, with 11 bases matching TRBD2. This CDR3 has 18 amino acids. V shed 0 bases and J 2 bases; nucleotides not matched to a gene: 9. The germline gives CDR1 SGHKS, CDR2 YYEKEE (reference sequence). As DNA, the CDR3 is TGTGCCAGCAGCTTGGCCTCGCTAGCGGGGGGCTTTCAAGAGACCCAGTACTTC. As protein: CASSLASLAGGFQETQYF.

For this clonotype: This may come from a read error, since a much larger clone is one base off. The genes are TRBV7-9 and TRBJ2-7; 7 nucleotides line up with TRBD1. The CDR3 consists of 14 residues. Unmatched junction bases numbered 7, after V lost 5 bases and J lost 3 bases. Germline CDR1 is SEHNR and CDR2 is FQNEAQ (reference sequence). The CDR3 spells CASSPAGTDYEQYF. For the CDR3, the DNA is TGTGCCAGCAGCCCCGCCGGGACAGACTACGAGCAGTACTTC.

V and J are TRBV12-3 or TRBV12-4 and TRBJ1-4; D uncertain. The CDR3 is 14 residues long. The V end was cut by 6 bases, the J end by 4 bases, with 12 bases between. For the CDR3, the DNA is TGTGCCAGCAGCCCCCGTGCCGGTAATGAAAAACTGTTTTTT. Amino acids: CASSPRAGNEKLFF.

J is TRBJ2-5 and V is TRBV20-1, with TRBD2 identical over 9 bases. Germline CDR1 DFQATT, CDR2 SNEGSKA (reference sequence). CDR3 size: 16 residues. With 6 bases clipped from V and 2 bases from J, the junction kept 13 bases outside the gene matches. Here the CDR3 reads CSAPRRGLAFQETQYF. The CDR3 DNA is TGCAGTGCCCCCAGGAGGGGACTAGCCTTTCAAGAGACCCAGTACTTC.